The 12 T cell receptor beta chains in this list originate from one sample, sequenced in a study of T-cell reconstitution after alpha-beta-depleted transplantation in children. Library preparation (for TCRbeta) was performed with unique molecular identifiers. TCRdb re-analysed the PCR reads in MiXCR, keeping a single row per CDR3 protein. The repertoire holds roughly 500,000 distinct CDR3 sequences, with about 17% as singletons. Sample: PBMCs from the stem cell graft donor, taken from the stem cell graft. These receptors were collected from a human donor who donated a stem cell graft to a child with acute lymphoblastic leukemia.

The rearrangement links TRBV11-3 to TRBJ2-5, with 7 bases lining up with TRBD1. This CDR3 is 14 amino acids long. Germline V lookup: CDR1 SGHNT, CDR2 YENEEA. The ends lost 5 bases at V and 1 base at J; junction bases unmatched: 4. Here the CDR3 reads CASSQGQAQETQYF. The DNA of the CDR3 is TGTGCCAGCAGCCAAGGACAGGCCCAAGAGACCCAGTACTTC.

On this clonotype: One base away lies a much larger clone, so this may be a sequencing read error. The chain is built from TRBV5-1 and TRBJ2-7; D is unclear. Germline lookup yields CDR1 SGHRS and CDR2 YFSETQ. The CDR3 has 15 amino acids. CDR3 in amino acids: CASSLLLGPSHEQYF. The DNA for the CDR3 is TGCGCCAGCAGCTTACTCCTGGGCCCCTCCCACGAGCAGTACTTC.

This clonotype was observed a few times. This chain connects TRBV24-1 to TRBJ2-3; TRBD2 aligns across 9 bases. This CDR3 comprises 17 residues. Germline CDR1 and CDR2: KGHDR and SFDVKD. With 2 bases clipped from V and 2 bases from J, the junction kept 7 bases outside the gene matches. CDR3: CATSDSRLAEYTDTQYF. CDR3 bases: TGTGCCACCAGTGATTCAAGACTAGCGGAATACACAGATACGCAGTATTTT.

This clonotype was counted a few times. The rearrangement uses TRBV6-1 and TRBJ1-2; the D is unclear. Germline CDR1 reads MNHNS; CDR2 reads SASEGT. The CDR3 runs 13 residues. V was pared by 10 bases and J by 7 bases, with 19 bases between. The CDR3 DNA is TGTGCCATTTCCCAAACCGTGCTCTCTGGCTACACCTTC. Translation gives CAISQTVLSGYTF.

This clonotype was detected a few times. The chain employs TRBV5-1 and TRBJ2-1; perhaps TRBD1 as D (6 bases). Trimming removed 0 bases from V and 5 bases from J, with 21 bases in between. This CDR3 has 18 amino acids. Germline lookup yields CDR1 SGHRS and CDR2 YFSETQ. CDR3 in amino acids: CASSLVPHRESPNNEQFF. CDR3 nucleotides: TGCGCCAGCAGCTTGGTTCCCCACAGGGAAAGTCCTAACAATGAGCAGTTCTTC. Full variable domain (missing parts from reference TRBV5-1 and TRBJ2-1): KAGVTQTPRYLIKTRGQQVTLSCSPISGHRSVSWYQQTPGQGLQFLFEYFSETQRNKGNFPGRFSGRQFSNSRSEMNVSTLELGDSALYLCASSLVPHRESPNNEQFFGPGTRLTVL.

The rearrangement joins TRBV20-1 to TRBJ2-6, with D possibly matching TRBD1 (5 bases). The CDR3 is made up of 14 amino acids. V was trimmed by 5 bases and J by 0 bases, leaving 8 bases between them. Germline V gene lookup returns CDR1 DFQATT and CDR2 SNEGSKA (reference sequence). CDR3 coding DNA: TGCAGTGCTGTAGACAGCTCTGGGGCCAACGTCCTGACTTTC. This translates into CSAVDSSGANVLTF.

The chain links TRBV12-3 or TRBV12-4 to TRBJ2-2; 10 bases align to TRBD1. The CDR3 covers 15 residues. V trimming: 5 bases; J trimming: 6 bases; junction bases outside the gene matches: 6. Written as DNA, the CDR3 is TGTGCCAGCAGTGAAGGGGGGACAGGGGCCGGGGAGCTGTTTTTT. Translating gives CASSEGGTGAGELFF.

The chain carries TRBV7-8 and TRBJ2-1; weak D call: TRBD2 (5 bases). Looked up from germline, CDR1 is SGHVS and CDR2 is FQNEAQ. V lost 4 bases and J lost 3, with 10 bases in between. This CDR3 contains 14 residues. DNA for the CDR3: TGTGCCAGCAGCTGGACTGGGGACTACAATGAGCAGTTCTTC. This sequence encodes CASSWTGDYNEQFF.

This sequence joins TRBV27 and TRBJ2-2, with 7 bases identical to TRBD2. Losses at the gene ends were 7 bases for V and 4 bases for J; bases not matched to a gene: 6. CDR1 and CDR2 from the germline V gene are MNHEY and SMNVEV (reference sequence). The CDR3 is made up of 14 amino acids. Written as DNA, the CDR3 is TGTGCCAGCAAGGGGACTACCGGCACCGGGGAGCTGTTTTTT. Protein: CASKGTTGTGELFF.

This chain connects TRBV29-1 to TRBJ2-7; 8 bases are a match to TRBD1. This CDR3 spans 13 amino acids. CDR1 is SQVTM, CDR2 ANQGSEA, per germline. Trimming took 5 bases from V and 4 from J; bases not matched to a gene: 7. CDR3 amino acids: CSVLGQGRYEQYF. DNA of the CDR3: TGCAGCGTTCTCGGACAGGGACGGTACGAGCAGTACTTC.

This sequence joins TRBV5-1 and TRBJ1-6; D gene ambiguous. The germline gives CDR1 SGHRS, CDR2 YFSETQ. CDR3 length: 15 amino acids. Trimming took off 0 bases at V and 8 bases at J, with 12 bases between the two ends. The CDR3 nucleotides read TGCGCCAGCAGCTTGGATAATCTTTGGGATTCACCCCTCCACTTT. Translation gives CASSLDNLWDSPLHF.

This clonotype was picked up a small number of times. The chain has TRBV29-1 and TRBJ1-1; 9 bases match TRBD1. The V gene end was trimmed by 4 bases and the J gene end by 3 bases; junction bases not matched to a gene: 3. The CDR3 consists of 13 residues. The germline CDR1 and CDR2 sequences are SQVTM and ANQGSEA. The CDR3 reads CSVADRGYTEAFF. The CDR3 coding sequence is TGCAGCGTTGCAGACAGGGGGTACACTGAAGCTTTCTTT.